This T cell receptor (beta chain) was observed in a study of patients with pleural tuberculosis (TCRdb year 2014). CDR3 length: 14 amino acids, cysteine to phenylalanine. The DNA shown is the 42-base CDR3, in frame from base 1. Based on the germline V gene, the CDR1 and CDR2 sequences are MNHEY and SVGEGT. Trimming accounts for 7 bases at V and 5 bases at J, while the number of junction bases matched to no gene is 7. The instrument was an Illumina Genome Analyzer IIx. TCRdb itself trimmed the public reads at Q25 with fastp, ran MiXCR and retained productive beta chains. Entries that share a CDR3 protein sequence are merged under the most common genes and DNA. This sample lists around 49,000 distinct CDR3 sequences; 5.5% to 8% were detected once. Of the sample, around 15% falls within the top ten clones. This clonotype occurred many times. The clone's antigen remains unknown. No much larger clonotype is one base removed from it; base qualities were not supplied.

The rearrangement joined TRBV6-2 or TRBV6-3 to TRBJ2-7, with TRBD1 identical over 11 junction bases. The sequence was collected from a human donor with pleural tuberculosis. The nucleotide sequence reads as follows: TGTGCCAGCACTTTCCGGACAGGGGGCGACGAGCAGTACTTC. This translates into CASTFRTGGDEQYF.